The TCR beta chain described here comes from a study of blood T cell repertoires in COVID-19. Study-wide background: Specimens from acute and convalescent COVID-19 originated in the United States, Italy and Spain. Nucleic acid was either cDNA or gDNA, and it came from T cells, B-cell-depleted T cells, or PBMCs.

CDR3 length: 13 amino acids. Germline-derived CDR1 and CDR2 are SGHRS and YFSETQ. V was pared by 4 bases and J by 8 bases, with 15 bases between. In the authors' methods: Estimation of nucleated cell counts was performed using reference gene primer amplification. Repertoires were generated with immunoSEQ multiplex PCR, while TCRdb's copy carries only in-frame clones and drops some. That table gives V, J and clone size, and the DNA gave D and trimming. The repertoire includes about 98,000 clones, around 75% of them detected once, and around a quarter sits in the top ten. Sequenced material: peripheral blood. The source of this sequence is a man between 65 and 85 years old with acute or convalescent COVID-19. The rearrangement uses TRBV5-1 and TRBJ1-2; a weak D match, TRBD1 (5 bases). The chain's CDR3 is CASSKDTPGGYTF. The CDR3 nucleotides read TGCGCCAGCAGCAAGGACACCCCAGGCGGCTACACCTTC.